Listed below are T cell receptor beta chains from one sample, sequenced in a study of Tregs in tolerant kidney transplant recipients. Profiling relied on immunoSEQ multiplex PCR, and the TCRdb table lists in-frame clones only, not all of them. The sample consists of 65,000 or so clones, about 90% of them appearing once. The sample was CD4+ T cells from blood (PBMCs), taken 6 months after the transplant. These receptors were taken from a human patient who received a combined kidney and bone marrow transplant. A subset of T cells may come from the graft donor. Each CDR3 is given with its conserved first and last residue. D genes are given only for firm matches. Clone size appears in some rows only: once, few, many, or a class for an expanded clone.

d_call	clone_size	v_call	cdr3_length	j_call	cdr3_nt	cdr3_aa
TRBD1	NA	TRBV18	16	TRBJ2-7	TGTGCCAGCTCACCTCGACAGGGGGCGCGGGACTACGAGCAGTACTTC	CASSPRQGARDYEQYF
TRBD1	NA	TRBV2	15	TRBJ2-4	TGTGCCAGCAGGGACAGGGAAAAAGCCAAAAACATTCAGTACTTC	CASRDREKAKNIQYF
TRBD1	NA	TRBV19	15	TRBJ2-3	TGTGCCAGTAGACTGACAGGGGGCAACACAGATACGCAGTATTTT	CASRLTGGNTDTQYF
NA	once	TRBV2	14	TRBJ2-7	TGTGCCAGCACTATGGTACAGCAATCCTACGAGCAGTACTTC	CASTMVQQSYEQYF
TRBD1	NA	TRBV5-6	13	TRBJ2-5	TGTGCCAGCAGCCCCAGGACAGGGGAGACCCAGTACTTC	CASSPRTGETQYF
TRBD1	NA	TRBV10-3	15	TRBJ2-7	TGTGCCATCACTTCCGGGACAGGTAACTCCTACGAGCAGTACTTC	CAITSGTGNSYEQYF
NA	few	TRBV2	15	TRBJ1-5	TGTGCCAGCAGCTACGACAGGCATAGCAATCAGCCCCAGCATTTT	CASSYDRHSNQPQHF
TRBD2	NA	TRBV11-2	17	TRBJ2-6	TGTGCCAGCAGACCGCTAGCGGGAGGTCCTGGGGCCAACGTCCTGACTTTC	CASRPLAGGPGANVLTF
NA	NA	TRBV10-3	14	TRBJ2-3	TGTGCCATCAGTGTCCAGGGTGGGGCAGATACGCAGTATTTT	CAISVQGGADTQYF
TRBD2	NA	TRBV18	17	TRBJ2-3	TGTGCCAGCTCACCCCTTCTTGGGCTAGCGGGCACAGATACGCAGTATTTT	CASSPLLGLAGTDTQYF
TRBD1	medium-sized	TRBV13	14	TRBJ2-7	TGTGCCAGCAGCAGACGGGACAGGGGCTGGAAGCAGTACTTC	CASSRRDRGWKQYF
TRBD2	NA	TRBV28	14	TRBJ2-7	TGTGCCAGCAGTCCCGGACTAGTTGTCTACGAGCAGTACTTC	CASSPGLVVYEQYF
TRBD1	NA	TRBV5-1	14	TRBJ2-5	TGCGCCAGCAGCAATGGACAGGGTGTGGAGACCCAGTACTTC	CASSNGQGVETQYF
TRBD1	NA	TRBV29-1	12	TRBJ2-4	TGCAGCGTTGAACCGGGACAGGGGATTCAGTACTTC	CSVEPGQGIQYF
TRBD2	once	TRBV7-9	15	TRBJ2-7	TGTGCCAGCAGCTCGTACTCTAGCGGTACCTACGAGCAGTACTTC	CASSSYSSGTYEQYF
TRBD2	NA	TRBV6-1	14	TRBJ2-7	TGTGCCAGCAGTGAAAGGGGAGGGGACGACGAGCAGTACTTC	CASSERGGDDEQYF
NA	NA	TRBV27	15	TRBJ2-2	TGTGCCAGCAGTCGGAATAGCGGTATCACCGGGGAGCTGTTTTTT	CASSRNSGITGELFF
NA	NA	TRBV9	15	TRBJ1-4	TGTGCCAGCAGCCCGGAAGGACAGCACTATGAAAAACTGTTTTTT	CASSPEGQHYEKLFF
TRBD1	NA	TRBV5-6	17	TRBJ2-1	TGTGCCAGCAGCTTGCAGGGGACAGGGTGGTCCTACAATGAGCAGTTCTTC	CASSLQGTGWSYNEQFF
NA	once	TRBV5-4	14	TRBJ2-7	TGTGCCAGCAGCTTGGGGCGGAGCTCCTACGAGCAGTACTTC	CASSLGRSSYEQYF